These 29 T cell receptor beta chains were sequenced from one sample in a study of PD-1 blockade in classical Hodgkin lymphoma. Every single patient, without exception, relapsed after autologous stem cell transplantation, and brentuximab vedotin exposure varied. TCRdb's copy holds only in-frame clones and misses some; the assay was immunoSEQ multiplex PCR. The data contain tens of thousands of clones, roughly 91% of them seen just once; the ten biggest clones take up over 5%. The source material was peripheral blood mononuclear cells (PBMCs), sampled before the second cycle of nivolumab. These receptors were obtained from a human donor with classical Hodgkin lymphoma.

The CDR3 sequence is CASSFPSGTYGYTF. The CDR3 region has the DNA TGTGCCAGCAGCTTCCCCTCAGGAACCTATGGCTACACCTTC. V usage is TRBV7-9 and J usage is TRBJ1-2; no reliable D call. Germline V gene lookup returns CDR1 SEHNR and CDR2 FQNEAQ (reference sequence). V lost 3 bases and J lost 4, with 12 bases in between. This CDR3 region has 14 residues. Drawing the rest from reference TRBV7-9 and TRBJ1-2, the complete variable domain is DTGVSQNPRHKITKRGQNVTFRCDPISEHNRLYWYRQTLGQGPEFLTYFQNEAQLEKSRLLSDRFSAERPKGSFSTLEIQRTEQGDSAMYLCASSFPSGTYGYTFGSGTRLTVV.

The chain's CDR3 is CASSSNSRLANTGELFF. For the CDR3, the DNA is TGCGCCAGCAGCTCTAACAGCCGATTAGCGAACACCGGGGAGCTGTTTTTT. The rearrangement uses TRBV5-1 and TRBJ2-2; no firm D call. Trimming removed 3 bases from V and 0 bases from J, with 15 bases in between. The CDR3 covers 17 residues. CDR1 is SGHRS and CDR2 is YFSETQ in the germline V gene.

The chain links TRBV5-1 to TRBJ2-3; 9 bases agree with TRBD2. Germline values: CDR1 SGHRS, CDR2 YFSETQ. V trimming: 0 bases; J trimming: 3 bases; junction bases outside the gene matches: 5. The CDR3 has 16 residues. CDR3 bases: TGCGCCAGCAGCTTGGATCTAGCGGGGTCAACAGATACGCAGTATTTT. Its translation: CASSLDLAGSTDTQYF.

The chain couples TRBV9 to TRBJ2-7; D tentatively fits TRBD1 or TRBD2 (7 bases each). This CDR3 contains 16 residues. Germline V gene sequence: CDR1 SGDLS, CDR2 YYNGEE. V was shortened by 0 bases and J by 6 bases, with 19 bases between the two germline ends. The CDR3 DNA is TGTGCCAGCAGCGTAGGGAGGGAGGGGGCCTGGCTCGAGCAGTACTTC. Translated, it gives CASSVGREGAWLEQYF.

This rearrangement joins TRBV5-1 to TRBJ2-2; D gene ambiguous. The CDR3 runs to 15 residues. Trimming took off 7 bases at V and 0 bases at J, with 13 bases between the two ends. CDR1 and CDR2 from the germline V gene are SGHRS and YFSETQ. CDR3 sequence reads: CASGSLGSNTGELFF. Here the CDR3 DNA reads TGCGCCAGCGGCTCCCTGGGATCGAACACCGGGGAGCTGTTTTTT.

This chain connects TRBV5-1 to TRBJ2-5; TRBD2 matches 7 bases. The CDR3 consists of 15 residues. Per the germline V gene, CDR1 is SGHRS and CDR2 is YFSETQ. The ends lost 0 bases at V and 1 base at J; junction bases unmatched: 3. CDR3 region: CASSLAGGFQETQYF. In nucleotides, the CDR3 is TGCGCCAGCAGCTTGGCGGGGGGTTTCCAAGAGACCCAGTACTTC.

The chain joins TRBV28 to TRBJ1-4; D is perhaps TRBD1 (5 bases). The V gene's germline CDR1 is MDHEN and CDR2 SYDVKM. V lost 6 bases, J lost 8 bases, and 22 bases lay in between. The CDR3 has 16 residues. The CDR3: CASSPSQQGGGEKLFF. As DNA, the CDR3 is TGTGCCAGCAGCCCCTCCCAGCAGGGCGGAGGAGAAAAACTGTTTTTT.

This chain uses TRBV30 with TRBJ1-4; D remains unclear. CDR1 is GTSNPN, CDR2 SVGIG, per germline (reference sequence). The CDR3 has 13 amino acids. V was trimmed by 1 base and J by 8 bases, leaving 11 bases between them. The CDR3 loop reads CAWSARTSEKLFF. The CDR3 DNA sequence: TGTGCCTGGAGTGCACGAACGTCGGAAAAACTGTTTTTT.

The rearrangement joins TRBV30 to TRBJ2-3; D tentatively reads TRBD1 or TRBD2 (5 bases each). Trimming stripped 0 bases from V and 2 bases from J, with 15 bases between. This CDR3 spans 16 amino acids. CDR1 is GTSNPN, CDR2 SVGIG, per germline (reference sequence). The CDR3 nucleotides read TGTGCCTGGAGTGTATGGTGGGAAGGGACCACAGATACGCAGTATTTT. This encodes CAWSVWWEGTTDTQYF. Full variable domain (remainder filled in from reference TRBV30 and TRBJ2-3): SQTIHQWPATLVQPVGSPLSLECTVEGTSNPNLYWYRQAAGRGLQLLFYSVGIGQISSEVPQNLSASRPQDRQFILSSKKLLLSDSGFYLCAWSVWWEGTTDTQYFGPGTRLTVL.

The chain's CDR3 is CASRLAHNTGELFF. The CDR3, as DNA: TGCGCCAGCAGACTAGCACACAACACCGGGGAGCTGTTTTTT. The chain couples TRBV5-1 to TRBJ2-2, with D perhaps matching TRBD2 (6 bases). Looked up from germline, CDR1 is SGHRS and CDR2 is YFSETQ. The CDR3 consists of 14 residues. Trimming shortened V by 5 bases and J by 2 bases, and 10 bases separated the two germline ends.

J is TRBJ1-1 and V is TRBV19; D call uncertain. The ends were cut back, 3 bases at V and 3 bases at J, with 8 bases in the middle. Germline V gene sequence: CDR1 LNHDA, CDR2 SQIVND (reference sequence). The CDR3 consists of 13 residues. CDR3 in DNA: TGTGCCAGTAGTATCCATCTGGACACTGAAGCTTTCTTT. It yields the protein CASSIHLDTEAFF.

The chain links TRBV5-1 to TRBJ2-2; D is unclear. In germline, CDR1 is SGHRS, CDR2 YFSETQ. Trimming removed 6 bases at V and 8 bases at J, with 17 bases between. This CDR3 comprises 14 residues. The CDR3 region has the DNA TGCGCCAGCACCCCGACTGCAACCCGGGGGGAGCTGTTTTTT. This translates into CASTPTATRGELFF.

This clone is a singleton in its sample. The chain links TRBV5-1 to TRBJ2-5, with D possibly TRBD2 on 5 matching bases. With 2 bases removed from V and 4 bases from J, the gap between germline ends came to 12 bases. CDR1 and CDR2 (germline): SGHRS, YFSETQ. The length of the CDR3 is 14 residues. CDR3 DNA sequence: TGCGCCAGCAGCTTTGCCGGGATTTCAGAGACCCAGTACTTC. Protein: CASSFAGISETQYF.

V and J are TRBV5-8 and TRBJ2-3, with 9 bases identical to TRBD1. Unmatched junction bases numbered 6, after V lost 4 bases and J lost 6 bases. Germline values: CDR1 SGHTS, CDR2 YDEGEE. The CDR3 is made up of 14 amino acids. The CDR3 nucleotides read TGTGCCAGCAGCCTGGGACAGGGCGAGGATACGCAGTATTTT. It translates to CASSLGQGEDTQYF.

The rearrangement links TRBV5-1 to TRBJ2-5; TRBD1 agrees at 8 bases. J gave up 5 bases and V 2 bases, and 8 bases lay outside the gene matches. The CDR3 has 15 amino acids. Germline lookup yields CDR1 SGHRS and CDR2 YFSETQ. Here the CDR3 reads CASSFRGTGDETQYF. The CDR3 nucleotides are TGCGCCAGCAGCTTTCGAGGGACAGGAGATGAGACCCAGTACTTC.

The J gene is TRBJ2-2, the V gene TRBV5-1; 9 bases are shared with TRBD1. The germline gives CDR1 SGHRS, CDR2 YFSETQ. CDR3 size: 13 residues. J lost 5 bases, V lost 7 bases, and 3 bases had no gene match. This CDR3 reads CASEDRGTGELFF. The CDR3 bases are TGCGCCAGCGAAGACAGGGGGACCGGGGAGCTGTTTTTT.

The genes are TRBV5-1 and TRBJ1-2, with TRBD1 identical over 7 bases. V dropped 4 bases and J dropped 1; count of bases not matched to a gene: 7. CDR1 SGHRS and CDR2 YFSETQ come from the germline V gene. This CDR3 has 15 amino acids. CDR3 DNA sequence: TGCGCCAGCAGCGAGAGACAGGGAGGTAACTATGGCTACACCTTC. It codes for CASSERQGGNYGYTF.

V is TRBV6-6 and J is TRBJ1-1; TRBD1 might be the D (5 bases). This CDR3 has 15 amino acids. The V and J ends lost 2 bases and 1 base respectively, with 11 bases between them. The germline CDR1 and CDR2 sequences are MNHNY and SVGAGI (reference sequence). The CDR3: CASSYGSTENTEAFF. The DNA of the CDR3 is TGTGCCAGCAGTTACGGGTCGACAGAGAACACTGAAGCTTTCTTT.

This clone has only one observation. The chain joins TRBV5-1 to TRBJ2-3; no clear D. Trimming removed 2 bases from V and 0 bases from J, with 10 bases in between. From germline, CDR1 is SGHRS and CDR2 YFSETQ. This CDR3 contains 15 residues. Written as DNA, the CDR3 is TGCGCCAGCAGCTTCATCCCGTCTAGCACAGATACGCAGTATTTT. Translated, it gives CASSFIPSSTDTQYF.

This chain connects TRBV6-6 to TRBJ2-7; D is ambiguous. Trimming shortened V by 4 bases and J by 5 bases, and 15 bases separated the two germline ends. The CDR3 length is 14 residues. Germline V gene lookup returns CDR1 MNHNY and CDR2 SVGAGI (reference sequence). CDR3 bases: TGTGCCAGCAGTTCATTCGAGCCCATCCACGAGCAGTACTTC. Amino acids: CASSSFEPIHEQYF.

This clone was observed a single time. The chain is built from TRBV27 and TRBJ2-3; no clear D. V lost 6 bases and J lost 2, with 15 bases in between. The CDR3 is made up of 15 amino acids. Germline V gene lookup returns CDR1 MNHEY and CDR2 SMNVEV (reference sequence). The DNA for the CDR3 is TGTGCCAGCAGCCCAACACACAGCCTCACAGATACGCAGTATTTT. It encodes CASSPTHSLTDTQYF.

The V call is TRBV14, the J call TRBJ1-1; D gene unclear. CDR1 SGHDN and CDR2 FVKESK come from the germline V gene. The V end lost 3 bases, the J end lost 9 bases, and 14 bases lay between the germline ends. This CDR3 is 13 amino acids long. The chain's CDR3 is CASSQSGPTQAFF. The CDR3 bases are TGTGCCAGCAGCCAGAGTGGGCCTACCCAAGCTTTCTTT.

This chain uses TRBV19 with TRBJ2-2; D could derive from TRBD1 or TRBD2 (5 bases each). The ends were cut back, 6 bases at V and 2 bases at J, with 13 bases in the middle. The germline V gene has CDR1 LNHDA and CDR2 SQIVND (reference sequence). The CDR3 is 15 residues long. CDR3 in DNA: TGTGCCAGTAGCGGGACGGTCGTAAACACCGGGGAGCTGTTTTTT. Residues: CASSGTVVNTGELFF.

The gene calls are TRBV9 and TRBJ1-2; TRBD1 is a possible D gene (5 bases). V lost 3 bases, J lost 9 bases, and 15 bases lay in between. In germline, CDR1 is SGDLS, CDR2 YYNGEE. The CDR3 has 13 residues. The CDR3 reads CASSARPQGSYTF. CDR3 bases: TGTGCCAGCAGCGCCCGCCCGCAGGGAAGCTACACCTTC.

The chain has TRBV5-1 and TRBJ2-1; TRBD1 matches 7 bases. Germline CDR1 SGHRS, CDR2 YFSETQ. The CDR3 spans 14 residues. V shed 4 bases and J 3 bases; nucleotides not matched to a gene: 4. In nucleotides, the CDR3 is TGCGCCAGCAGCGGCAGACAGGGCTACAATGAGCAGTTCTTC. Amino acid sequence: CASSGRQGYNEQFF.

This chain links TRBV7-9 with TRBJ2-1, with 11 bases that match TRBD1. V lost 1 base to trimming and J lost 7 bases; unmatched junction nucleotides: 3. The CDR3 runs to 15 residues. Germline CDR1 SEHNR, CDR2 FQNEAQ (reference sequence). The CDR3 sequence is CASSLGTGGLNEQFF. The CDR3 DNA reads as TGTGCCAGCAGCTTAGGGACAGGGGGCTTGAATGAGCAGTTCTTC.

Only one count was recorded for this clone. V usage is TRBV5-1 and J usage is TRBJ2-5; 15 nucleotides line up with TRBD2. This CDR3 has 17 residues. Germline V lookup: CDR1 SGHRS, CDR2 YFSETQ. The J segment lost 1 base and the V segment lost 0 bases, leaving 1 base of the junction unmatched. The CDR3 bases are TGCGCCAGCAGCTTGGGGACTAGCGGGGGGGGCCAAGAGACCCAGTACTTC. It encodes CASSLGTSGGGQETQYF.

With regard to this clone: The sample holds other DNA sequences that translate to the same CDR3. The chain is built from TRBV5-1 and TRBJ1-2; 10 bases line up with TRBD1. V lost 4 bases, J lost 8 bases, and 5 bases stayed unmatched. The CDR3 sequence is 13 residues long. The germline CDR1 and CDR2 sequences are SGHRS and YFSETQ. CDR3 amino acids: CASSLGTGDGYTF. CDR3 bases: TGCGCCAGCAGCCTAGGGACAGGGGACGGCTACACCTTC.

This chain connects TRBV7-9 to TRBJ1-2, with TRBD1 as a possible D gene (5 bases). The V gene lost 5 bases and the J gene lost 4 bases, with 17 bases spanning the gap. Per germline, CDR1 SEHNR and CDR2 FQNEAQ (reference sequence). This CDR3 spans 15 amino acids. As DNA, the CDR3 is TGTGCCAGCAGCCAGACCCAGGGAAGCATCTATGGCTACACCTTC. Its protein product is CASSQTQGSIYGYTF.